This is a list of T cell receptor beta chains from one sample in a study of T-cell reconstitution after alpha-beta-depleted transplantation in children. TCRdb used MiXCR to reprocess the PCR reads, holding one entry per CDR3 protein. The repertoire has 350,000 to 450,000 distinct CDR3 sequences, about 14% of them found once; the top ten carry over 3.5%. The specimen was PBMCs, collected from the stem cell graft. These TCRs come from a human donor who donated a stem cell graft to a child with Fanconi anemia. Each CDR3 is given without its conserved first and last residue.

>TRBV29-1
SVARDRGGTGELF
>TRBV4-3
ASSPNSGTSWRLNTQY
>TRBV7-2
ASSTWTGGTDTQY
>TRBV7-8
ASSLAIWRNTEAF
>TRBV5-1
ASSSGTGNYGYT
>TRBV20-1
SARDPRTGNTEAF
>TRBV20-1
SAQTGSGGTQY
>TRBV4-2
ASSQDPLGLAGSKQDTQY
>TRBV30
ASVVGSEQY
>TRBV12-3/TRBV12-4
ASSSRAMGFTGELF
>TRBV5-1
ASSLQAASNTGELF
>TRBV5-6
ASSLGGQGVAGIYEQY
>TRBV27
ASSPRDNNSPLH
>TRBV20-1
SVRGDGNEKLF
>TRBV4-2
ASSEGTSGGAYQETQY
>TRBV10-3
AIGRAVDQPQH
>TRBV4-3
ASSQVIWDGGDNEQF
>TRBV7-9
ASSLVSGGADEQF
>TRBV5-1
ASSSPEGHPARETQY
>TRBV6-5
ASSYSGWGWLPETQY
>TRBV5-1
ASSQGQGVVNEQF
>TRBV20-1
SALNPPGNTEAF
>TRBV5-1
ASSYSGISSYNEQF
>TRBV7-6
ASSPWTGEENEQF
>TRBV6-5
ASSYGPDYPWEY
>TRBV15
ATSRVRDHGEQY
>TRBV6-2/TRBV6-3
ASRDSGGDTEAF
>TRBV7-6
ASSFGQLNTGELF